The rows below give T cell receptor beta chains drawn from one sample of a study of radiation and T cells in renal cell carcinoma. Sequencing was performed with immunoSEQ multiplex PCR; in TCRdb, only in-frame clones are kept and a portion is missing. The repertoire holds some 81,000 clones, with about nine tenths as singletons. The source material was blood, sampled from a patient whose treatment included radiotherapy and nephrectomy. These TCRs come from a woman between 70 and 85 years old with renal cell carcinoma. CDR3s include the opening cysteine and the closing phenylalanine or tryptophan. The order of the fields is D gene, J gene, V gene, CDR3 DNA, CDR3 protein. The D gene is left open where the match is weak.

TRBD1	TRBJ2-1	TRBV29-1	TGCAGCGTTGAAGTAGGGACAGGCTCCTACAATGAGCAGTTCTTC	CSVEVGTGSYNEQFF
-	TRBJ1-4	TRBV7-6	TGTGCCAGCAGCTTAGCGCCAGGCGCTAATGAAAAACTGTTTTTT	CASSLAPGANEKLFF
-	TRBJ1-1	TRBV19	TGTGCCAGTACACGGGGGACCACTGAAGCTTTCTTT	CASTRGTTEAFF
TRBD1	TRBJ1-1	TRBV9	TGTGCCAGCAGACGGACAGGGGTCATGAACACTGAAGCTTTCTTT	CASRRTGVMNTEAFF
-	TRBJ1-1	TRBV19	TGTGCCAGTAGATGGGGGGGTGGAATGGACACTGAAGCTTTCTTT	CASRWGGGMDTEAFF
-	TRBJ2-1	TRBV10-3	TGTGCCACCCCGGGGCAGGGCTACAATGAGCAGTTCTTC	CATPGQGYNEQFF
TRBD1	TRBJ1-1	TRBV19	TGTGCCAGTAGTATAGGGGGCAGGGGGCGAGTGGTTGAAGCTTTCTTT	CASSIGGRGRVVEAFF
-	TRBJ1-2	TRBV7-2	TGTGCCAGCAGCTTACTCTATTATGGCTACACCTTC	CASSLLYYGYTF
-	TRBJ2-3	TRBV19	TGTGCCAGTAGTATAGGCACCCCCGGGGCACGTCGGACAGATACGCAGTATTTT	CASSIGTPGARRTDTQYF
-	TRBJ2-1	TRBV9	TGTGCCAGCAGCGTAGAAGCCAATGAGCAGTTCTTC	CASSVEANEQFF
-	TRBJ1-1	TRBV15	TGTGCCACCAGCACGGGTGACCCCTTGAACACTGAAGCTTTCTTT	CATSTGDPLNTEAFF
-	TRBJ2-5	TRBV5-4	TGTGCCAGCAGCTCAGGAGGGCCCAGGGGGGGAGAGACCCAGTACTTC	CASSSGGPRGGETQYF
TRBD1	TRBJ1-6	TRBV15	TGTGCCACCAGCAGGCTACCGGGACAGACCAATTCACCCCTCCACTTT	CATSRLPGQTNSPLHF
-	TRBJ2-1	TRBV4-2	TGTGCCAGCAGCCAAGCCAGACTGGGCAATGAGCAGTTCTTC	CASSQARLGNEQFF
-	TRBJ2-7	TRBV6-6	TGTGCCAGCAGTTCTCCCGCCGGGGGATACGAGCAGTACTTC	CASSSPAGGYEQYF
TRBD1	TRBJ1-5	TRBV19	TGTGCCAGTAGTAGGGACAGGGGCGGTCAGCCCCAGCATTTT	CASSRDRGGQPQHF
TRBD2	TRBJ2-7	TRBV28	TGTGCCAGCCGGTCGACTAGGGGACTAATTAAATACGAGCAGTACTTC	CASRSTRGLIKYEQYF
TRBD1	TRBJ2-5	TRBV18	TGTGCCAGCTCACTCCTAGACAGGGGAGAGACCCAGTACTTC	CASSLLDRGETQYF
-	TRBJ1-1	TRBV2	TGTGCCAGCAGTGGCCAGGGGCAAGGGACTGAAGCTTTCTTT	CASSGQGQGTEAFF
-	TRBJ2-2	TRBV2	TGTGCCAGCAGTGATTTTTTAGGGAACACCGGGGAGCTGTTTTTT	CASSDFLGNTGELFF
TRBD2	TRBJ2-7	TRBV30	TGTGCCTGTACTCAGCGGGGGGGGCTTGAGCAGTACTTC	CACTQRGGLEQYF
-	TRBJ2-7	TRBV10-1	TGCGCCAGCAGTACGGGTAACGAGCAGTACTTC	CASSTGNEQYF
TRBD1	TRBJ2-5	TRBV10-3	TGTGCCATCACCCCGGGACAGGGAGAAGGGGAGACCCAGTACTTC	CAITPGQGEGETQYF
-	TRBJ1-2	TRBV4-2	TGTGCCAGCAGCCCCTTGGGGGGGGGCGACTATGGCTACACCTTC	CASSPLGGGDYGYTF
TRBD1	TRBJ1-1	TRBV6-6	TGTGCCAGCAGTTCTGGGTTAGACAGGGCCCAAGCTTTCTTT	CASSSGLDRAQAFF
-	TRBJ2-3	TRBV2	TGTGCCAGCAGTACGGACAGTTCTAGCACAGATACGCAGTATTTT	CASSTDSSSTDTQYF
-	TRBJ1-5	TRBV9	TGTGCCAGCAGCGTAGACGGGGGCAATCAGCCCCAGCATTTT	CASSVDGGNQPQHF
-	TRBJ2-1	TRBV18	TGTGCCAGCTCACCGAGTCAGGACAATGAGCAGTTCTTC	CASSPSQDNEQFF